A selection of T cell receptor beta chains follows, all from one sample in a study of metastatic and nonmetastatic thyroid tumors. TCRdb re-called the PCR reads with MiXCR. In the table there are about 40,000 clones, around 16% of which are singletons. The sample consisted of blood. These receptors all stem from a female donor with papillary thyroid cancer or a benign thyroid nodule (not recorded which). Some clones in this sample may be carry-over from other donors' samples. Both conserved end residues are part of each CDR3. Each record gives: D gene, J gene, clone size, V gene, CDR3 protein, CDR3 DNA. D genes are given only for firm matches. The size entry is marked missing in some rows and otherwise reads once, few, many or a size class.

d_gene: -; j_gene: TRBJ2-5; abundance: many; v_gene: TRBV5-1; CDR3aa: CASSLVGWETQYF; CDR3nt: TGCGCCAGCAGCTTGGTCGGGTGGGAGACCCAGTACTTC
d_gene: -; j_gene: TRBJ2-5; abundance: many; v_gene: TRBV29-1; CDR3aa: CSVEFTGGSTETQYF; CDR3nt: TGCAGCGTTGAATTTACAGGAGGGTCAACAGAGACCCAGTACTTC
d_gene: -; j_gene: TRBJ2-7; abundance: many; v_gene: TRBV20-1; CDR3aa: CSGLAPGGSGYEQYF; CDR3nt: TGCAGTGGGTTGGCCCCCGGGGGTAGCGGTTACGAGCAGTACTTC
d_gene: -; j_gene: TRBJ2-1; abundance: many; v_gene: TRBV6-4; CDR3aa: CASSQGQPNEQFF; CDR3nt: TGTGCCAGCAGTCAAGGACAGCCGAATGAGCAGTTCTTC
d_gene: -; j_gene: TRBJ1-6; abundance: -; v_gene: TRBV7-8; CDR3aa: CASSRQDGLGSPLHF; CDR3nt: TGTGCCAGCAGCCGACAAGACGGGTTGGGGTCACCCCTCCACTTT
d_gene: -; j_gene: TRBJ1-4; abundance: many; v_gene: TRBV20-1; CDR3aa: CSATDGYEKLFF; CDR3nt: TGCAGTGCCACGGACGGGTATGAAAAACTGTTTTTT
d_gene: TRBD2; j_gene: TRBJ2-2; abundance: many; v_gene: TRBV27; CDR3aa: CASTELPSTSSNTGELFF; CDR3nt: TGTGCCAGCACCGAGTTACCCTCGACTAGCTCAAACACCGGGGAGCTGTTTTTT
d_gene: -; j_gene: TRBJ2-5; abundance: many; v_gene: TRBV7-6; CDR3aa: CASSLQGSAGKTQYF; CDR3nt: TGTGCCAGCAGCTTACAGGGGTCGGCAGGGAAGACCCAGTACTTC
d_gene: -; j_gene: TRBJ1-6; abundance: medium-sized; v_gene: TRBV28; CDR3aa: CATERVSPLHF; CDR3nt: TGTGCCACCGAGAGGGTCTCACCCCTCCACTTT
d_gene: -; j_gene: TRBJ2-4; abundance: many; v_gene: TRBV27; CDR3aa: CASIPTTGLLAKNIQYF; CDR3nt: TGTGCCAGCATCCCTACGACTGGGCTCCTAGCCAAAAACATTCAGTACTTC
d_gene: -; j_gene: TRBJ2-1; abundance: -; v_gene: TRBV5-1; CDR3aa: CASSLASAGVGGYNEQFF; CDR3nt: TGCGCCAGCAGCTTGGCCAGTGCCGGGGTTGGCGGCTACAATGAGCAGTTCTTC
d_gene: TRBD1; j_gene: TRBJ1-2; abundance: few; v_gene: TRBV28; CDR3aa: CASKKGTGGAGYTF; CDR3nt: TGTGCCAGCAAGAAGGGGACAGGGGGAGCGGGCTACACCTTC
d_gene: -; j_gene: TRBJ1-5; abundance: many; v_gene: TRBV4-2; CDR3aa: CASSQVGSNQPQHF; CDR3nt: TGTGCCAGCAGCCAAGTAGGAAGCAATCAGCCCCAGCATTTT
d_gene: -; j_gene: TRBJ2-1; abundance: many; v_gene: TRBV5-8; CDR3aa: CASCRGLVSYNEQFF; CDR3nt: TGTGCCAGCTGCCGGGGTTTGGTGTCCTACAATGAGCAGTTCTTC
d_gene: TRBD2; j_gene: TRBJ2-2; abundance: once; v_gene: TRBV11-2; CDR3aa: CASSAKGLAVNTGELFF; CDR3nt: TGTGCCAGCAGCGCGAAGGGACTAGCGGTGAACACCGGGGAACTGTTTTTT
d_gene: -; j_gene: TRBJ2-3; abundance: -; v_gene: TRBV6-2/TRBV6-3; CDR3aa: CASSRGSGSTDTQYF; CDR3nt: TGTGCCAGCAGTCGAGGTAGCGGTAGCACAGATACGCAGTATTTT
d_gene: -; j_gene: TRBJ2-1; abundance: many; v_gene: TRBV7-2; CDR3aa: CASSLGSSAVEQFF; CDR3nt: TGTGCCAGCAGCTTAGGGTCTAGCGCCGTTGAGCAGTTCTTC
d_gene: -; j_gene: TRBJ2-3; abundance: medium-sized; v_gene: TRBV6-4; CDR3aa: CASSDSTGTDTQYF; CDR3nt: TGTGCCAGCAGTGACTCGACAGGCACAGATACGCAGTATTTT
d_gene: -; j_gene: TRBJ1-1; abundance: many; v_gene: TRBV9; CDR3aa: CASSGSNTEAFF; CDR3nt: TGTGCCAGCAGCGGATCAAACACTGAAGCTTTCTTT
d_gene: -; j_gene: TRBJ2-7; abundance: many; v_gene: TRBV7-9; CDR3aa: CASSLDTLSYEQYF; CDR3nt: TGTGCCAGCAGCTTAGACACCCTATCATACGAGCAGTACTTC
d_gene: -; j_gene: TRBJ1-2; abundance: many; v_gene: TRBV28; CDR3aa: CASSSLPTANYGYTF; CDR3nt: TGTGCCAGCAGTTCCCTCCCGACAGCTAACTATGGCTACACCTTC
d_gene: -; j_gene: TRBJ2-1; abundance: many; v_gene: TRBV12-3/TRBV12-4; CDR3aa: CASRADRSSYNEQFF; CDR3nt: TGTGCCAGCAGAGCGGACAGAAGCTCCTACAATGAGCAGTTCTTC
d_gene: TRBD1; j_gene: TRBJ1-1; abundance: -; v_gene: TRBV19; CDR3aa: CATQPGTARGTEAFF; CDR3nt: TGTGCCACTCAACCCGGGACAGCCCGCGGGACTGAAGCTTTCTTT
d_gene: -; j_gene: TRBJ1-1; abundance: -; v_gene: TRBV5-1; CDR3aa: CASSSRGGAMTEAFF; CDR3nt: TGCGCCAGCAGCTCGAGGGGGGGCGCGATGACTGAGGCTTTCTTT
d_gene: -; j_gene: TRBJ2-1; abundance: many; v_gene: TRBV7-9; CDR3aa: CASSPGWGHEQFF; CDR3nt: TGTGCCAGCAGCCCCGGCTGGGGTCATGAGCAGTTCTTC
d_gene: -; j_gene: TRBJ2-6; abundance: many; v_gene: TRBV11-2; CDR3aa: CASSFYRGGTGANVLTF; CDR3nt: TGTGCCAGCAGCTTTTACAGGGGGGGTACTGGGGCCAACGTCCTGACTTTC
d_gene: TRBD2; j_gene: TRBJ2-7; abundance: many; v_gene: TRBV20-1; CDR3aa: CSAATSGRAYEQYF; CDR3nt: TGCAGTGCGGCGACTAGCGGGAGGGCCTACGAGCAGTACTTC
d_gene: -; j_gene: TRBJ2-2; abundance: many; v_gene: TRBV5-1; CDR3aa: CASSPWWGWNTGELFF; CDR3nt: TGCGCCAGCAGCCCTTGGTGGGGGTGGAACACCGGGGAGCTGTTTTTT
d_gene: -; j_gene: TRBJ1-2; abundance: many; v_gene: TRBV28; CDR3aa: CASSFSPQGDYGYTF; CDR3nt: TGTGCCAGCAGTTTTTCCCCCCAGGGCGATTATGGCTACACCTTC
d_gene: TRBD1; j_gene: TRBJ1-2; abundance: many; v_gene: TRBV3-1; CDR3aa: CASSQVSTGNYGYTF; CDR3nt: TGTGCCAGCAGCCAAGTCTCGACAGGGAACTATGGCTACACCTTC
d_gene: TRBD1; j_gene: TRBJ2-2; abundance: -; v_gene: TRBV19; CDR3aa: CASSMKDRGRDGELFF; CDR3nt: TGTGCCAGTAGTATGAAGGACAGGGGGCGTGACGGGGAGCTGTTTTTT
d_gene: -; j_gene: TRBJ2-5; abundance: many; v_gene: TRBV3-1; CDR3aa: CASSHWERETQYF; CDR3nt: TGTGCCAGCAGCCACTGGGAGCGGGAGACCCAGTACTTC
d_gene: -; j_gene: TRBJ1-3; abundance: many; v_gene: TRBV9; CDR3aa: CASGVEGDLGNTIYF; CDR3nt: TGTGCCAGCGGTGTAGAGGGGGACCTAGGAAACACCATATATTTT
d_gene: TRBD2; j_gene: TRBJ2-7; abundance: many; v_gene: TRBV15; CDR3aa: CATSRDFSGGSYEQYF; CDR3nt: TGTGCCACCAGCAGAGATTTTTCGGGGGGATCCTACGAGCAGTACTTC
d_gene: -; j_gene: TRBJ1-2; abundance: many; v_gene: TRBV19; CDR3aa: CASSIGNLLGYTF; CDR3nt: TGTGCCAGTAGTATCGGGAACCTTCTGGGCTACACCTTC
d_gene: -; j_gene: TRBJ2-4; abundance: many; v_gene: TRBV15; CDR3aa: CATSRDRGNGENIQYF; CDR3nt: TGTGCCACCAGCAGAGATCGAGGGAACGGGGAAAACATTCAGTACTTC
d_gene: -; j_gene: TRBJ1-6; abundance: few; v_gene: TRBV6-1; CDR3aa: CASSVLSSYNSPLHF; CDR3nt: TGTGCCAGCAGTGTCTTAAGCTCCTATAATTCACCCCTCCACTTT
d_gene: -; j_gene: TRBJ1-1; abundance: -; v_gene: TRBV20-1; CDR3aa: CSAMELQNTEAFF; CDR3nt: TGCAGTGCCATGGAGTTACAGAACACTGAAGCTTTCTTT
d_gene: -; j_gene: TRBJ2-2; abundance: many; v_gene: TRBV9; CDR3aa: CASSVGFLNTGELFF; CDR3nt: TGTGCCAGCAGCGTAGGGTTCTTAAACACCGGGGAGCTGTTTTTT